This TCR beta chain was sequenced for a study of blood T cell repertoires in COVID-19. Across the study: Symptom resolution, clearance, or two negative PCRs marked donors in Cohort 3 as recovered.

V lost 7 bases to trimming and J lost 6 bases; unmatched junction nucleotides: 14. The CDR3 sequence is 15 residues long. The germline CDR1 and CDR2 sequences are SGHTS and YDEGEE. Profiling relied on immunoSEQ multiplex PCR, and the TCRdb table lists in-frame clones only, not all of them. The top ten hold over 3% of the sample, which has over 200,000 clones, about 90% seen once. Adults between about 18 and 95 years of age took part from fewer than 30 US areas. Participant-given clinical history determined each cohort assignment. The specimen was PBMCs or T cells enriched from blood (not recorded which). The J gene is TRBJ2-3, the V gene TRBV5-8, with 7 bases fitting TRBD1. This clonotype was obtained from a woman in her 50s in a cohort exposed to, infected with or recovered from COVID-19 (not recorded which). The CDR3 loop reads CASGKQGMYMDTQYF. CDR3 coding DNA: TGTGCCAGCGGCAAACAGGGGATGTATATGGATACGCAGTATTTT.